Listed below are T cell receptor beta chains from one sample, sequenced in a study of metastatic and nonmetastatic thyroid tumors. TCRdb re-analyzed the PCR reads using MiXCR. The sample has roughly 22,000 clones, roughly 36% seen once. Sample: blood. The receptors were sampled from a male donor with papillary thyroid cancer or a benign thyroid nodule (not recorded which). Some clones in this sample may be carry-over from other donors' samples. Both conserved end residues are part of each CDR3. A D gene is named only where the DNA matches it firmly. Clone size, where shown, is once, few, many, or a class for clones that have expanded.

clone_size	d_call	v_call	j_call	cdr3_length	cdr3_nt	cdr3_aa
NA	NA	TRBV28	TRBJ2-7	11	TGTGCCAGCAGTCAGGGAAGCGAGCAGTACTTC	CASSQGSEQYF
once	TRBD2	TRBV20-1	TRBJ2-3	16	TGCAGTGCAAGGGCTAGCGGGAGGGCCATCGCAGATACGCAGTATTTT	CSARASGRAIADTQYF
few	TRBD1	TRBV6-1	TRBJ2-7	13	TGTGCCAGCACCTGGGGCAGGGGGTACGAGCAGTACTTC	CASTWGRGYEQYF
NA	TRBD1	TRBV20-1	TRBJ1-2	14	TGCAGTGCTCCCCGGACAGGGTCGAACTATGGCTACACCTTC	CSAPRTGSNYGYTF
many	NA	TRBV28	TRBJ2-7	17	TGTGCCAGCAGATCCGCCGGTGCGGGGAGCAGGGACTACGAGCAGTACTTC	CASRSAGAGSRDYEQYF
NA	NA	TRBV6-1	TRBJ2-5	13	TGTGCCAGCAGCAGGGGATCCCACCAGACCCAGTACTTC	CASSRGSHQTQYF
NA	TRBD1	TRBV3-1	TRBJ1-6	15	TGTGCCAGCACCCAAGGGGGCCGCCTTGATTCACCCCTCCACTTT	CASTQGGRLDSPLHF
few	TRBD2	TRBV6-1	TRBJ2-7	15	TGTGCCAGCAGTGAAGGGACTAGCGGCTCCTACGAGCAGTACTTC	CASSEGTSGSYEQYF
many	NA	TRBV14	TRBJ1-2	16	TGTGCCAGCAGCCAAGATGCGGCCTCCTTATTGTATGGCTACACCTTC	CASSQDAASLLYGYTF
NA	TRBD1	TRBV4-1	TRBJ1-4	15	TGCGCCAGCAGCCCTTCTTCCAGGGGGTATGAAAAACTGTTTTTT	CASSPSSRGYEKLFF
NA	NA	TRBV24-1	TRBJ2-5	12	TGTGCCACCAGTGATCCAGGAGAGACCCAGTACTTC	CATSDPGETQYF
NA	NA	TRBV9	TRBJ2-5	15	TGTGCCAGCAGCGTATATGGTGGGTACCAAGAGACCCAGTACTTC	CASSVYGGYQETQYF
few	NA	TRBV6-1	TRBJ2-6	13	TGTGCCAGCTCCCTCGTCGGGGCCAACGTCCTGACTTTC	CASSLVGANVLTF
NA	TRBD1	TRBV18	TRBJ2-7	15	TGTGCCAGCTCACAGGGACAGGGTATCACCTACGAGCAGTACTTC	CASSQGQGITYEQYF
many	TRBD2	TRBV4-3	TRBJ2-3	17	TGCGCCAGCAGCCAAGATCGAGGTGGGAGGGTGGCAGATACGCAGTATTTT	CASSQDRGGRVADTQYF
NA	NA	TRBV27	TRBJ2-6	14	TGTGCCAGCAGTCGCGTATCTGGGGCCAACGTCCTGACTTTC	CASSRVSGANVLTF
NA	NA	TRBV4-1	TRBJ2-7	14	TGCGCCAGCAGCCAGGTCGGCGGGACCGGGGGGCAGTACTTC	CASSQVGGTGGQYF
many	TRBD2	TRBV28	TRBJ2-7	16	TGTGCCAGCAGTTCCACTGGACTAGCGGGATATTACGAGCAGTACTTC	CASSSTGLAGYYEQYF
NA	TRBD2	TRBV24-1	TRBJ2-1	15	TGTGCCACCAGTGAAGGGACTAACACCTACAATGAGCAGTTCTTC	CATSEGTNTYNEQFF
few	NA	TRBV28	TRBJ2-7	13	TGTGCCAGCATGAACAGGGCACTATACGAGCAGTACTTC	CASMNRALYEQYF
NA	TRBD1	TRBV28	TRBJ1-5	15	TGTGCCAGCAGCACACAGGGGGCCTTACGGCAGCCCCAGCATTTT	CASSTQGALRQPQHF
many	NA	TRBV24-1	TRBJ2-1	13	TGTGCCACCGGTTGGAGTTATAACAATGAGCAGTTCTTC	CATGWSYNNEQFF
NA	NA	TRBV5-1	TRBJ1-6	17	TGCGCCAGCAGCTTGGGGCCCGGGACGGGTGATAATTCACCCCTCCACTTT	CASSLGPGTGDNSPLHF
NA	NA	TRBV30	TRBJ1-2	11	TGTGCCTGGAGTGGGGCAGGTGGCTACACCTTC	CAWSGAGGYTF
NA	NA	TRBV3-1	TRBJ1-1	14	TGTGCCAGCAGCCAAGACGGGGGAAGGACTGAAGCTTTCTTT	CASSQDGGRTEAFF
NA	TRBD2	TRBV20-1	TRBJ2-7	14	TGCAGTGCTACTCATATCGGGAGGGCCTACGAGCAGTACTTC	CSATHIGRAYEQYF
NA	NA	TRBV5-8	TRBJ2-7	15	TGTGCCAGCAACCCATGGGATAGTAGCTCCTACGAGCAGTACTTC	CASNPWDSSSYEQYF
few	TRBD2	TRBV7-9	TRBJ2-7	13	TGTGCCAGCAGCTTAGGACTAGCCAACGAGCAGTACTTC	CASSLGLANEQYF
NA	NA	TRBV30	TRBJ2-2	11	TGTGCCTGCAAAAGGGACGGGGAGCTGTTTTTT	CACKRDGELFF
medium-sized	NA	TRBV5-1	TRBJ2-3	15	TGCGCCAGCAGCCGCCAACCAGAAACTACAGATACGCAGTATTTT	CASSRQPETTDTQYF
NA	TRBD1	TRBV7-1	TRBJ2-2	20	TGTGCCAGCAGCTCTAGGGTAGGGACAGGCTTCTCCGCGAACACCGGGGAGCTGTTTTTT	CASSSRVGTGFSANTGELFF
NA	NA	TRBV20-1	TRBJ2-1	14	TGCAGTGTTCCGGCCCGAACTAGGCCCAATGAGCAGTTCTTC	CSVPARTRPNEQFF
few	TRBD2	TRBV27	TRBJ2-3	16	TGTGCCAGCAGTACCCGACTAGCGGGAGGAACAGATACGCAGTATTTT	CASSTRLAGGTDTQYF
many	TRBD1	TRBV24-1	TRBJ2-7	14	TGTGCCACCAGTGATTCCCTGACAGGGGGCGAGCAGTACTTC	CATSDSLTGGEQYF
NA	NA	TRBV14	TRBJ1-6	16	TGTGCCAGCAGCCAAGTAGGTGGGGATTTGAGTTCACCCCTCCACTTT	CASSQVGGDLSSPLHF
once	NA	TRBV7-6	TRBJ1-1	17	TGTGCCAGCAGCTCCATAAGGGGCCGGGGGCTGAACACTGAAGCTTTCTTT	CASSSIRGRGLNTEAFF
NA	NA	TRBV30	TRBJ2-7	12	TGTGCCGGGGGGGATGGGGGGCCAGAGCAGTACTTC	CAGGDGGPEQYF
NA	NA	TRBV11-2	TRBJ1-6	13	TGTGCCAGCAGCTTAGCGGTATCCTCACCCCTCCACTTT	CASSLAVSSPLHF
few	NA	TRBV6-1	TRBJ2-7	16	TGTGCCAGCAGGATTAACAGCTTGTTGGCCTCCTACGAGCAGTACTTC	CASRINSLLASYEQYF
NA	NA	TRBV2	TRBJ1-2	13	TGTGCCAGCAGTGAAGACGTGTCGTATGGCTACACCTTC	CASSEDVSYGYTF
medium-sized	TRBD1	TRBV19	TRBJ2-7	12	TGTGCCAGTGGGACAGGGTTTTACGAGCAGTACTTC	CASGTGFYEQYF
NA	TRBD2	TRBV11-2	TRBJ2-7	13	TGTGCCAGCTCTAGCGGGAGTCTATTCGAGCAGTACTTC	CASSSGSLFEQYF
few	NA	TRBV28	TRBJ1-1	15	TGTGCCAGCAGTCTGGAACAAGCTGTGAACACTGAAGCTTTCTTT	CASSLEQAVNTEAFF
many	NA	TRBV7-9	TRBJ2-1	15	TGTGCCAGCAGCTTAGGTCAGGGACAAAAGAATGAGCAGTTCTTC	CASSLGQGQKNEQFF
NA	TRBD2	TRBV6-2/TRBV6-3	TRBJ2-2	13	TGTGCCAGCAGAGAAGCGGGGAACGGGGAGCTGTTTTTT	CASREAGNGELFF
many	NA	TRBV25-1	TRBJ1-5	13	TGTGCCAGCAGTGGCAGCCTTTCGGGGCCCCAGCATTTT	CASSGSLSGPQHF
few	TRBD2	TRBV24-1	TRBJ2-2	16	TGTGCCACCAGTGATTTGGGGACTAGCGGGACCGGGGAGCTGTTTTTT	CATSDLGTSGTGELFF
NA	TRBD1	TRBV28	TRBJ2-5	15	TGTGCCAGCAGTTTAACGGGCAACCGACAGGGGACCCAGTACTTC	CASSLTGNRQGTQYF
NA	TRBD1	TRBV6-4	TRBJ2-7	15	TGTGCCAGCAGTAAGGACAGGGGGCGATCCTACGAGCAGTACTTC	CASSKDRGRSYEQYF
NA	NA	TRBV19	TRBJ1-6	17	TGTGCCAGTAGTAACGTCGGTAGACGGGATCTTAATTCACCCCTCCACTTT	CASSNVGRRDLNSPLHF
once	NA	TRBV5-1	TRBJ2-1	15	TGCGCCAGCAGCTTGGCTTTGGGGGGAGGAAATGAGCAGTTCTTC	CASSLALGGGNEQFF
many	NA	TRBV9	TRBJ1-6	13	TGTGCCAGCAGCGTATACGGGGAGTTTCCCCTCCACTTT	CASSVYGEFPLHF
NA	TRBD1	TRBV4-2	TRBJ1-2	19	TGTGCCAGCAGCCAGAAAAATTCCCCGGGACAGGGGGTTAACTATGGCTACACCTTC	CASSQKNSPGQGVNYGYTF
medium-sized	TRBD1	TRBV27	TRBJ1-1	14	TGTGCCAGCAGTTGGACAGGCGGTAACACTGAAGCTTTCTTT	CASSWTGGNTEAFF
NA	NA	TRBV5-1	TRBJ2-3	14	TGCGCCAGCAGCCAAGGGGAAATCACAGATACGCAGTATTTT	CASSQGEITDTQYF